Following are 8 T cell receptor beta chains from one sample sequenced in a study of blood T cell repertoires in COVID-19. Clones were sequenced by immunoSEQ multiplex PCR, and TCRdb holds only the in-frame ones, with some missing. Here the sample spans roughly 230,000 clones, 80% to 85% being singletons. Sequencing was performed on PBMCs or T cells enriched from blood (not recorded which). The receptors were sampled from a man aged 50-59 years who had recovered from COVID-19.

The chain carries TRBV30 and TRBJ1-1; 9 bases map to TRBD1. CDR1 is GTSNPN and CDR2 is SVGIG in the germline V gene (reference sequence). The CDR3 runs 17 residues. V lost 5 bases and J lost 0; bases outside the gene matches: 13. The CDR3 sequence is CAWARGTGRRMNTEAFF. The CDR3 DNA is TGTGCCTGGGCCCGCGGGACAGGGAGGAGGATGAACACTGAAGCTTTCTTT.

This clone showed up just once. The CDR3 DNA reads TGTGCCAGCAGTCCCCGGGACAGGGGGCGACCTAACTATGGCTACACCTTC. This translates into CASSPRDRGRPNYGYTF. The chain is built from TRBV2 and TRBJ1-2; 12 nucleotides align to TRBD1. The germline CDR1 and CDR2 sequences are SNHLY and FYNNEI. V shed 5 bases and J 0 bases; nucleotides not matched to a gene: 7. The CDR3 loop spans 17 amino acids. Drawing the rest from reference TRBV2 and TRBJ1-2, the complete variable domain is EPEVTQTPSHQVTQMGQEVILRCVPISNHLYFYWYRQILGQKVEFLVSFYNNEISEKSEIFDDQFSVERPDGSNFTLKIRSTKLEDSAMYFCASSPRDRGRPNYGYTFGSGTRLTVV.

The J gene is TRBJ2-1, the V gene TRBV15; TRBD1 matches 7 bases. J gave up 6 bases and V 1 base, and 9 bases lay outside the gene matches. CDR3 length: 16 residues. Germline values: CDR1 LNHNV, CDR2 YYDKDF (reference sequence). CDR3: CATSRVNDRASNEQFF. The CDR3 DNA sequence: TGTGCCACCAGCAGAGTGAATGACAGGGCAAGCAATGAGCAGTTCTTC. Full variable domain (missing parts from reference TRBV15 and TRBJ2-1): DAMVIQNPRYQVTQFGKPVTLSCSQTLNHNVMYWYQQKSSQAPKLLFHYYDKDFNNEADTPDNFQSRRPNTSFCFLDIRSPGLGDTAMYLCATSRVNDRASNEQFFGPGTRLTVL.

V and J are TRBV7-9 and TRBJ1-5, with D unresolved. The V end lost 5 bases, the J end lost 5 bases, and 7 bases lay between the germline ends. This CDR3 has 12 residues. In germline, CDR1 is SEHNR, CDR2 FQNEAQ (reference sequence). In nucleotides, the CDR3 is TGTGCCAGCAGCCCCGTCGATCAGCCCCAGCATTTT. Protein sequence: CASSPVDQPQHF.

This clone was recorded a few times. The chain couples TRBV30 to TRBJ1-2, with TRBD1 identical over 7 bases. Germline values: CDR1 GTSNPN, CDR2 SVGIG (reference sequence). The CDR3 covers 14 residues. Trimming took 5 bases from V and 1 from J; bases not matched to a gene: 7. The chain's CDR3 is CAWEGARGNYGYTF. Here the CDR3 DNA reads TGTGCCTGGGAGGGGGCGCGAGGTAACTATGGCTACACCTTC.

CDR3 DNA sequence: TGTGCCGCCGGGAGCAAAAACATTCAGTACTTC. The encoded protein is CAAGSKNIQYF. The genes are TRBV2 and TRBJ2-4, with D possibly being TRBD2 (6 bases). Germline CDR1 reads SNHLY; CDR2 reads FYNNEI. V was trimmed by 11 bases and J by 3 bases, leaving 8 bases between them. There are 11 residues in the CDR3.

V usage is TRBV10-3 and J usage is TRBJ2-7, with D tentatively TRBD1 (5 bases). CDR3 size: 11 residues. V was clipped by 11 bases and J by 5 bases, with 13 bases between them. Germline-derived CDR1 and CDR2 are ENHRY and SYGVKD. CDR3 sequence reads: CAHGAMDEQYF. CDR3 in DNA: TGTGCCCATGGGGCCATGGACGAGCAGTACTTC.

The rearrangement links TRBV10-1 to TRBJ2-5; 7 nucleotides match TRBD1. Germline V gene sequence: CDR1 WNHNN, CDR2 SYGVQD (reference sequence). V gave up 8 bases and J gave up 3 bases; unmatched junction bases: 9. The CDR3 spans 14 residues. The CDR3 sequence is CASSSRDRKETQYF. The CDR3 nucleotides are TGCGCCAGCTCTTCCCGGGACAGAAAAGAGACCCAGTACTTC.